The 19 T cell receptor beta chains listed next were all sequenced from one sample in a study of cytomegalovirus exposure and HLA in healthy donors. A multiplex PCR was run with 60 Vbeta primers and 13 Jbeta primers. Method: immunoSEQ multiplex PCR; TCRdb's copy keeps in-frame clones and lacks some. This sample yields 100,000 to 150,000 clones, of which around three quarters are seen a single time; 1% belongs to the top ten. The specimen was PBMCs. The receptors originated from a man aged 40-49 years in good health and CMV-seronegative.

This rearrangement joins TRBV20-1 to TRBJ2-1; a weak D match, TRBD1 (5 bases). The CDR3 has 11 amino acids. V was cut by 2 bases and J by 9 bases, with 8 bases left in between. Germline CDR1 DFQATT, CDR2 SNEGSKA (reference sequence). The CDR3 nucleotides read TGCAGTGCTAGACTAGGGGTTGAGCAGTTCTTC. Protein product: CSARLGVEQFF.

The rearrangement joins TRBV15 to TRBJ2-7; 7 bases line up with TRBD1. CDR1 and CDR2 (germline): LNHNV, YYDKDF (reference sequence). V gave up 4 bases and J gave up 3 bases; unmatched junction bases: 9. CDR3 length: 15 amino acids. Here the CDR3 DNA reads TGTGCCACCAGCATCGCGACAGGGTGGGACTACGAGCAGTACTTC. This gives the protein CATSIATGWDYEQYF.

The chain recombines TRBV7-2 with TRBJ2-7; 8 positions agree with TRBD1. J was trimmed by 7 bases and V by 2 bases; bases with no gene match: 4. Germline V lookup: CDR1 SGHTA, CDR2 FQGNSA. The CDR3 runs to 13 residues. CDR3: CASSLQGAGEQYF. In nucleotides, the CDR3 is TGTGCCAGCAGCTTACAGGGGGCAGGGGAGCAGTACTTC.

The chain joins TRBV15 to TRBJ2-4; 9 nucleotides agree with TRBD1. From germline, CDR1 is LNHNV and CDR2 YYDKDF (reference sequence). This CDR3 is 14 amino acids long. Trimming at V came to 5 bases and at J to 7 bases, leaving 6 bases not matched to a gene. This CDR3 is CATSSTGTGNIQYF. The CDR3 coding sequence is TGTGCCACCAGCTCAACTGGGACAGGGAACATTCAGTACTTC.

The chain is built from TRBV30 and TRBJ2-3; D might be TRBD2 (6 bases). In germline, CDR1 is GTSNPN, CDR2 SVGIG (reference sequence). V was clipped by 2 bases and J by 4 bases, with 7 bases between them. The CDR3 is 12 residues long. DNA of the CDR3: TGTGCCTGGAGTCCGGGGGCAGATACGCAGTATTTT. This gives the protein CAWSPGADTQYF.

In DNA form, the CDR3 reads TGCGCCAGCAGCCTGTGGGTGGGAGGGCCACAAGAGACCCAGTACTTC. The encoded protein is CASSLWVGGPQETQYF. V gene TRBV4-1 combines with J gene TRBJ2-5, with TRBD2 identical over 7 bases. Looked up from germline, CDR1 is MGHRA and CDR2 is YSYEKL. The CDR3 contains 16 residues. V lost 4 bases and J lost 2; bases outside the gene matches: 10.

The chain links TRBV19 to TRBJ1-6; possible D gene TRBD1, 5 bases. Germline V gene data show CDR1 as LNHDA and CDR2 as SQIVND (reference sequence). Trimming cost V 6 bases and J 10 bases, with 22 bases left between them. This CDR3 is 16 amino acids long. The CDR3 reads CASRETFRALGSPLHF. The CDR3 region has the DNA TGTGCCAGTAGAGAGACTTTCAGGGCTTTAGGATCACCCCTCCACTTT.

The rearrangement links TRBV27 to TRBJ2-2; D remains unclear. V was clipped by 10 bases and J by 7 bases, with 19 bases between them. CDR1 MNHEY and CDR2 SMNVEV come from the germline V gene (reference sequence). The CDR3 has 14 amino acids. CDR3 nucleotides: TGTGCCACCCAGTTAGCCCGCGGTATCGGGGAGCTGTTTTTT. Protein: CATQLARGIGELFF.

This clone showed up just a few times. The V gene is TRBV14, the J gene TRBJ2-4; the D gene is possibly TRBD2 (6 bases). Trimming left V 4 bases short and J 1 base short, with 14 bases between. From germline, CDR1 is SGHDN and CDR2 FVKESK. The CDR3 contains 16 residues. CDR3 loop: CASSPSSGRAKNIQYF. In nucleotides, the CDR3 is TGTGCCAGCAGCCCCTCTTCAGGGAGGGCCAAAAACATTCAGTACTTC.

The rearrangement links TRBV5-6 to TRBJ2-2, with 15 nucleotides matching TRBD2. Germline trimming cut 7 bases from V and 4 bases from J; bases unmatched to any gene: 2. Per the germline V gene, CDR1 is SGHDT and CDR2 is YYEEEE. This CDR3 has 15 residues. The CDR3, as DNA: TGTGCCAGCTTGGGACTAGCGGGGGGCACCGGGGAGCTGTTTTTT. Amino acid sequence: CASLGLAGGTGELFF.

This clone showed up just once. The genes are TRBV11-3 and TRBJ1-1, with D unclear. Germline values: CDR1 SGHNT, CDR2 YENEEA. V shed 5 bases and J shed 1 base, with 14 bases lying between them. The CDR3 loop spans 15 amino acids. CDR3 residues: CASSLEKEANTEAFF. CDR3 in DNA: TGTGCCAGCAGCCTGGAGAAGGAAGCGAACACTGAAGCTTTCTTT.

V and J are TRBV5-4 and TRBJ2-7; 7 bases map to TRBD2. The CDR3 runs 15 residues. V was pared by 1 base and J by 5 bases, with 9 bases of the junction left unmatched. CDR1 is SGHNT, CDR2 YYREEE, per germline (reference sequence). CDR3 protein: CASSLQGLGVHEQYF. In nucleotides, the CDR3 is TGTGCCAGCAGCTTGCAAGGACTAGGAGTCCACGAGCAGTACTTC.

In DNA form, the CDR3 reads TGTGCCAGCAGCAACATAGGGACAGGGGGCGCGGAGACCCAGTACTTC. Protein: CASSNIGTGGAETQYF. V and J are TRBV27 and TRBJ2-5; 12 bases map to TRBD1. Germline lookup yields CDR1 MNHEY and CDR2 SMNVEV (reference sequence). CDR3 length equals 16 residues. V trimming: 6 bases; J trimming: 5 bases; junction bases outside the gene matches: 10.

This chain connects TRBV30 to TRBJ1-2, with D perhaps TRBD1 (5 bases). Trimming pared 0 bases from V and 4 bases from J, leaving 6 bases between. Germline CDR1 reads GTSNPN; CDR2 reads SVGIG (reference sequence). The length of the CDR3 is 12 residues. Written as DNA, the CDR3 is TGTGCCTGGAGTGTTGACAGCTATGGCTACACCTTC. Translating gives CAWSVDSYGYTF.

This clone was seen only a few times. The chain couples TRBV28 to TRBJ2-7, with D perhaps matching TRBD2 (5 bases). Germline V gives CDR1 MDHEN, CDR2 SYDVKM. The CDR3 totals 12 residues. Trimming removed 5 bases at V and 5 bases at J, with 10 bases between. The CDR3 coding sequence is TGTGCCAGCAGTACAACCGGGGACGAGCAGTACTTC. It translates to CASSTTGDEQYF.

This clone was counted a few times. V gene TRBV5-4 combines with J gene TRBJ2-5; 13 bases align to TRBD2. With 5 bases clipped from V and 4 bases from J, the junction kept 8 bases outside the gene matches. CDR1 is SGHNT, CDR2 YYREEE, per germline (reference sequence). The CDR3 loop spans 16 amino acids. CDR3 coding DNA: TGTGCCAGCAGTCCAGGACTAGCGGGGGTGGGAGAGACCCAGTACTTC. Translating it yields CASSPGLAGVGETQYF.

This clone has a handful of counts. This chain links TRBV4-1 with TRBJ2-7; no clear D. V was trimmed by 0 bases and J by 1 base, leaving 7 bases between them. The V gene's germline CDR1 is MGHRA and CDR2 YSYEKL. The CDR3 runs to 14 residues. CDR3: CASSQDAQSYEQYF. The CDR3 DNA is TGCGCCAGCAGCCAAGATGCACAGTCCTACGAGCAGTACTTC.

The chain employs TRBV6-5 and TRBJ2-7, with D maybe TRBD1 (6 bases). CDR1 is MNHEY and CDR2 is SVGAGI in the germline V gene. This CDR3 comprises 16 residues. The V and J ends lost 3 bases and 0 bases respectively, with 15 bases between them. The CDR3 is CASSYSRQDTSYEQYF. The CDR3 region has the DNA TGTGCCAGCAGTTATTCCAGACAGGATACCTCCTACGAGCAGTACTTC.

The genes are TRBV29-1 and TRBJ2-5, with 8 bases identical to TRBD1. V dropped 4 bases and J dropped 1; count of bases not matched to a gene: 5. There are 14 residues in the CDR3. From germline, CDR1 is SQVTM and CDR2 ANQGSEA. The CDR3: CSVARTGFQETQYF. DNA for the CDR3: TGCAGCGTTGCACGGACAGGGTTCCAAGAGACCCAGTACTTC.